A single TCR beta chain is shown here with its context. Its antigen remains unidentified. There are no base qualities to consult, and no much larger clone falls within one base. The CDR3 starts with the cysteine, ends with the phenylalanine, and has 12 residues. Only CDR3 DNA remains: 36 bases, in frame from the first base. The germline V gene (reference sequence) supplies CDR1 SEHNR and CDR2 FQNEAQ. Genomic DNA was isolated using the Qiagen DNeasy kit from unsorted PBMCs as well as from negatively selected CD4+ and CD8+ fractions. Using primers that anneal to V and J segments, immunoSEQ multiplex PCR amplified the TCR beta CDR3 regions. A synthetic immune receptor repertoire was used to minimize amplification bias, and remaining bias was computationally removed after sequencing. Per the authors' processing: Repertoire diversity was quantified as the Shannon entropy index using custom Python scripts. The unsorted, CD4+ and CD8+ repertoires were each analyzed separately, with the exception of combined analyses, where CD4+ and CD8+ sequences were merged in silico. Clonal expansion was defined as a frequency increase of at least 2-fold after treatment compared with C1D1, and clones undetected at baseline were assigned a pseudocount of 0.5. Singleton clones were defined as clones with 0 or 1 copy at C1D1, and non-singleton clones were defined as clones with 2 or more copies. By matching protein sequences in sorted samples from the same patient, clones expanded in unsorted samples were annotated as CD4+, CD8+ or unknown. Wilcoxon tests on paired samples were used to test changes in diversity from C1D1 to C4D1. Imported from immuneACCESS, the table was reduced by TCRdb to in-frame sequences with V and J called. These copies leave out some clones; in studies compared against another copy, an unresolved V gene accounts for under half, and the cause of the remainder is not known. V, J and clone size reflect that table, while D and trimming were determined from the DNA. This sample is represented by about 94,000 clones; about 88% of them were singletons. Around 10% of the sample rests with the top ten.

These data come from a study of PD-1 blockade in classical Hodgkin lymphoma (dated by TCRdb to about 2020). Regarding the complete study: Nivolumab dosing was 3 mg/kg intravenously every 2 weeks, continuing until either disease progression or unacceptable toxicity. A peripheral blood immune signature of response to PD-1 blockade in classical Hodgkin lymphoma was defined using TCR beta sequencing and CyTOF. Study-wide conclusions, independent of this receptor: Patients starting nivolumab less than 1 year after ASCT had lower diversity and were excluded from later analyses to avoid confounding by immune reconstitution. The study was restricted to a single clinical trial cohort, and the causes of repertoire differences, possibly disease activity or prior therapy, were left undefined. By C4D1, a significant rise was seen in CD4+ TCR diversity but not in CD8+ TCR diversity (p=0.0027 vs p=0.16), and the rise was most apparent among complete responders (p=0.02). Trial patients with a complete response had baseline diversity similar to that of newly diagnosed patients, while partial responders and progressors had significantly lower diversity. Newly diagnosed patients were reported to have lower baseline TCR diversity than healthy donors, and relapsed/refractory patients were reported to have lower baseline TCR diversity still.

The time point tag for this specimen amounts to: cycle 2 day 1 (C2D1) of nivolumab. Every trial patient had relapsed after autologous stem cell transplantation, and cohorts A, B and C differed in prior brentuximab vedotin exposure. The trial cohort was composed of 55 to 65 patients with relapsed/refractory classical Hodgkin lymphoma, for whom complete response, partial response or progressive disease was recorded as best overall response. Trial patients were treated with single-agent nivolumab in the multi-cohort phase II CheckMate 205 trial. An independent review committee assessed best overall response by applying the 2007 International Working Group response criteria. Trial PBMCs were collected immediately before nivolumab initiation (C1D1) and during therapy at cycle 2 day 1 and cycle 4 day 1. Peripheral blood was collected in 8 mL Vacutainer Cell Preparation Tubes, from which PBMCs were isolated by centrifugation and then cryopreserved.

This clonotype originated in a human donor with classical Hodgkin lymphoma. The source was peripheral blood mononuclear cells (PBMCs), collected before the second cycle of nivolumab. The chain is made from TRBV7-9 and TRBJ1-3, with the D gene uncertain. The last part of the DNA fits TRBJ2-2 better; the J call may be wrong. The DNA sequence is TGTGCCAGCAGCCCGGACCCTGGGGAGCTGTTTTTT. Protein translation: CASSPDPGELFF.